This T cell receptor (beta chain) emerged from a study of technical replicates of blood from a handful of donors. The method was immunoSEQ multiplex PCR; TCRdb's version includes in-frame clones alone and lacks a portion of them. The table includes about 73,000 clones, around 93% detected once. This CDR3 comprises 14 residues. V was pared by 4 bases and J by 3 bases, with 6 bases of the junction left unmatched. Germline-derived CDR1 and CDR2 are MNHEY and SMNVEV (reference sequence). What was sequenced was T cells isolated from PBMCs. This sequence originates from a human donor in good health. This chain uses TRBV27 with TRBJ2-7, with 7 bases identical to TRBD1. The CDR3 bases are TGTGCCAGCAGTTCGGCCACAGGGGTCTACGAGCAGTACTTC. It encodes CASSSATGVYEQYF.